The following is a TCR beta chain sequence with its context. This clone was observed a handful of times. It lacks a known antigen. Base qualities were left out, and no much larger clone turns up one base away. Whole blood was collected in K2EDTA tubes by collaborating institutions according to the institutions' own protocols. For TCRbeta analysis, collaborators shipped samples as frozen whole blood, isolated PBMCs, or DNA extracted from either of those sample types. This sample was included in a study of blood T cell repertoires in COVID-19 (dated by TCRdb to about 2020). Turning to the overall study: Collaborator samples came from the United States, Italy and Spain and covered acute and convalescent phases of COVID-19. A freely available public database, intended as a resource for researchers studying the immune response to SARS-CoV-2, is where the repertoires were released. The prospective study material was composed of cDNA or gDNA derived from T cells, B-cell-depleted T cells, or PBMCs. Where HLA class I and class II types were available, the types were taken from metadata supplied by the sample provider, not from assay-based typing. Subjects who had been exposed to COVID-19, were actively infected with it, or had recovered from it provided the deeply sampled blood TCRbeta repertoires that made up the dataset. Sample metadata almost always included a de-identified subject ID, COVID-19 status, age in years and sex. Samples came from the ongoing ImmuneRACE study (first 160 participants) plus 1,254 subjects from 6 global collaborators. What the study reported, not specific to this receptor: Clinical and demographic metadata were provided uncurated, with the amount varying by source and participant.

Deletion took 0 bases off V and 4 bases off J, with a span of 18 bases between the germline ends. The cysteine opens and the phenylalanine closes a CDR3 of 17 amino acids. Solely the CDR3 DNA is kept, with 51 bases framed from the first base. The germline V gene yields MNHNS for CDR1 and SASEGT for CDR2. TCRbeta CDR3 regions were amplified from genomic DNA by means of the immunoSEQ Assay, a bias-controlled multiplex PCR. Per the source publication's procedure: Nucleated cell counts per sample were estimated from amplification of reference gene primers within the assay. To quantify the absolute abundance of each unique TCRbeta CDR3 rearrangement, sequence reads were collapsed and filtered. For each sample, productive Simpson clonality was calculated as the square root of Simpson's diversity index across productive rearrangements. As stored in TCRdb, this immuneACCESS dataset retains in-frame rearrangements with V and J assigned. A fraction of the clones does not appear; measured against another copy, unresolved V genes explain less than half of the discrepancy, and the remainder lacks a known reason. The DNA gave D and trimming, while V, J and clone size come from that table. The sample data list about 40,000 clones, and 60% to 80% of these were observed just once. Of the sample, 33% is held by the ten largest clones.

The clonotype comes from an elderly woman with acute or convalescent COVID-19. The sequenced material came from peripheral blood. In this chain, TRBV6-1 is recombined with TRBJ2-5, and the D gene may be TRBD2, 5 bases matching. The DNA sequence follows: TGTGCCAGCAGTGAAGCTGCGGCTAGCCGGAGGAGAGAGACCCAGTACTTC. This yields the protein CASSEAAASRRRETQYF.